This T cell receptor (beta chain) was sequenced in a study of T-cell memory formation after mild COVID-19. Study findings and constraints: Memory cells collected pre-infection included some clones that later responded, suggesting cross-reactive memory joined.

Barcoded TCR alpha and TCR beta cDNA libraries with UMIs came from 5'RACE using constant-segment primers. TCRdb ran MiXCR on the 5' RACE reads and lists one entry per CDR3 protein. The sample carries roughly 510,000 distinct CDR3 sequences, 15% to 20% recorded once. As regards this clonotype: Antigen: not known.

The CDR3 covers 15 residues. Germline lookup yields CDR1 SGHNT and CDR2 YYREEE (reference sequence). Trimming cost V 0 bases and J 2 bases, with 9 bases left between them. The receptor comes from an adult woman who had mild COVID-19 (a few samples of this study predate the infection). Cell type and time point are not known. The material sequenced was PBMCs or a T cell subset sorted from them (not recorded which). This chain connects TRBV5-4 to TRBJ2-4, with D unresolved. The CDR3 is CASSLASVPKNIQYF. CDR3 DNA sequence: TGTGCCAGCAGCTTGGCAAGCGTTCCCAAAAACATTCAGTACTTC.